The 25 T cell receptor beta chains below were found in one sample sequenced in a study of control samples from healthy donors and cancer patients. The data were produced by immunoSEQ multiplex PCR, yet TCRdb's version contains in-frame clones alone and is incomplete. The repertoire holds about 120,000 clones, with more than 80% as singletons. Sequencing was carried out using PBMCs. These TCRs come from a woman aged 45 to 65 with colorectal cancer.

CDR3 in amino acids: CASSLLGGTGGVVYGYTF. The CDR3 nucleotides read TGTGCCAGCAGCTTGTTAGGTGGGACAGGGGGCGTAGTCTATGGCTACACCTTC. V gene TRBV5-6 combines with J gene TRBJ1-2; 12 bases fit TRBD1. This CDR3 is built from 18 residues. J gave up 4 bases and V 1 base, and 11 bases lay outside the gene matches. CDR1 is SGHDT, CDR2 YYEEEE, per germline.

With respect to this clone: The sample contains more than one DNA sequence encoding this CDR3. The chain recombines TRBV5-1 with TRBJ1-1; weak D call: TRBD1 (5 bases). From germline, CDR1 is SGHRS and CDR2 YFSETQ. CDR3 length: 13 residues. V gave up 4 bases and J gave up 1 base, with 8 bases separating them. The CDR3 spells CASSLQGNTEAFF. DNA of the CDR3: TGCGCCAGCAGCCTCCAGGGGAACACTGAAGCTTTCTTT.

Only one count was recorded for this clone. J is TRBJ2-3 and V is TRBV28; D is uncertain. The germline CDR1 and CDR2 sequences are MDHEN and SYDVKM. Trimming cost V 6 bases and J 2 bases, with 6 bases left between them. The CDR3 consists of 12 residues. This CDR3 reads CASSSPTDTQYF. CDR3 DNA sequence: TGTGCCAGCAGCAGCCCCACAGATACGCAGTATTTT.

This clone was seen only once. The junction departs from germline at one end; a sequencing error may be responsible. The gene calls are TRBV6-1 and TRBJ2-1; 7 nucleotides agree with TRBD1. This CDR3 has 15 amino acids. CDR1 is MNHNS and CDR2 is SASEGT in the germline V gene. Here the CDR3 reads CASREDRDVYNEQFF. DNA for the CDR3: TGTGCCAGCAGAGAAGACAGGGATGTGTACAATGAGCAGTTCTTC.

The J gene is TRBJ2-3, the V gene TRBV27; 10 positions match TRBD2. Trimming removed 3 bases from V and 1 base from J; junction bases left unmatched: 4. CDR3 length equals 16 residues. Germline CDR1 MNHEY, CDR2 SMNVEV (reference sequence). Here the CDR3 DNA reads TGTGCCAGCAGTTTCACCGGGACTAGCGGCACAGATACGCAGTATTTT. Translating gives CASSFTGTSGTDTQYF.

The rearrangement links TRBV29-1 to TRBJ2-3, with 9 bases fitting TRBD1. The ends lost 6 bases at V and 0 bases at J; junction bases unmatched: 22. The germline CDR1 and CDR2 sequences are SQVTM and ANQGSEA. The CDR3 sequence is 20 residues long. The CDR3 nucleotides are TGCAGCGTGGTTGGTTCCAGGGGACAGGGAAGGGCCATTAGCACAGATACGCAGTATTTT. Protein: CSVVGSRGQGRAISTDTQYF.

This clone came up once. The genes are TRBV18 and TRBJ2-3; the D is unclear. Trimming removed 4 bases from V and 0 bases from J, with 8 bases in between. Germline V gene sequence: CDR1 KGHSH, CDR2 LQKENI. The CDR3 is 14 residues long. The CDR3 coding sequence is TGTGCCAGCTCACGCTCGTTGAGCACAGATACGCAGTATTTT. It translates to CASSRSLSTDTQYF.

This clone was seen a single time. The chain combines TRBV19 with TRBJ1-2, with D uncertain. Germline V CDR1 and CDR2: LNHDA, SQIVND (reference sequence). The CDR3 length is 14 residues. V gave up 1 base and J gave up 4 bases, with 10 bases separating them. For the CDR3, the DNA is TGTGCCAGTAGTATAGGTACAGCAACCTATGGCTACACCTTC. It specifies CASSIGTATYGYTF.

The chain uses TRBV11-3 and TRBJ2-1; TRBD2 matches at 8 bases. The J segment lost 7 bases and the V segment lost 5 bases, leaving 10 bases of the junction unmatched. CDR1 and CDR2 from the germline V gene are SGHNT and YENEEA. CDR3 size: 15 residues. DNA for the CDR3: TGTGCCAGCAGCCTCAGAGCGGGGGTTGGGAATGAGCAGTTCTTC. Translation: CASSLRAGVGNEQFF.

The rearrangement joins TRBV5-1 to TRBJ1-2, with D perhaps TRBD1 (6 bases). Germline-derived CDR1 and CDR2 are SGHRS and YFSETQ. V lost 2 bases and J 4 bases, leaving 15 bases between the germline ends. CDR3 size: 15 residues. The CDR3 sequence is CASSLSRQAVYGYTF. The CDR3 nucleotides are TGCGCCAGCAGCTTAAGTCGACAGGCGGTCTATGGCTACACCTTC.

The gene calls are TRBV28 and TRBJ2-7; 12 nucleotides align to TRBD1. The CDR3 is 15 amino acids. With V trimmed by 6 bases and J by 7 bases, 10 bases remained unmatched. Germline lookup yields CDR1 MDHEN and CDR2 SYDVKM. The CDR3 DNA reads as TGTGCCAGCAGACCCCCGGGACAGGGGGCCATTGAGCAGTACTTC. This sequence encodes CASRPPGQGAIEQYF.

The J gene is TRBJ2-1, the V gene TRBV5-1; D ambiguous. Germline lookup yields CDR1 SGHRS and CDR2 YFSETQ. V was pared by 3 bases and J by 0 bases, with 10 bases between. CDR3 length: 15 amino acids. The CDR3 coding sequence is TGCGCCAGCAGCTCCGCGTTTAGCTCCTACAATGAGCAGTTCTTC. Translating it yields CASSSAFSSYNEQFF. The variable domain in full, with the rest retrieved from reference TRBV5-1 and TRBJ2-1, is KAGVTQTPRYLIKTRGQQVTLSCSPISGHRSVSWYQQTPGQGLQFLFEYFSETQRNKGNFPGRFSGRQFSNSRSEMNVSTLELGDSALYLCASSSAFSSYNEQFFGPGTRLTVL.

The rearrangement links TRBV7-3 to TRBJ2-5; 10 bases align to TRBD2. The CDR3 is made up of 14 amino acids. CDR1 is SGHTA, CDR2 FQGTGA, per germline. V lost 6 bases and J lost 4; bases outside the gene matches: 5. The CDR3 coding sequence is TGTGCCAGCAGTCCGGGACTAGCGCTAGAGACCCAGTACTTC. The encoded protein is CASSPGLALETQYF.

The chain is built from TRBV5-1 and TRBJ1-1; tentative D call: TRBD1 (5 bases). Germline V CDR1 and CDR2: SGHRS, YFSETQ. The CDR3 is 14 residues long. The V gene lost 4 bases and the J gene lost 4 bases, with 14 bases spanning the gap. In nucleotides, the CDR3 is TGCGCCAGCAGCCTGACAGTCCTGGGCACTGAAGCTTTCTTT. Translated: CASSLTVLGTEAFF.

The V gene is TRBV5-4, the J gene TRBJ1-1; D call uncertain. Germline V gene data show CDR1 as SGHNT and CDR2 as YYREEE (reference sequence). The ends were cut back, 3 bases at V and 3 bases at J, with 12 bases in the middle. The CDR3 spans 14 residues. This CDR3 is CASSYLGRDTEAFF. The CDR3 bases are TGTGCCAGCAGCTATCTCGGACGGGACACTGAAGCTTTCTTT.

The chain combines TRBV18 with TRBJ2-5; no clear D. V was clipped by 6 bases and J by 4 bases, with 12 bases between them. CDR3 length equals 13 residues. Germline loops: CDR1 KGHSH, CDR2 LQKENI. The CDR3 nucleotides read TGTGCCAGCTCTACACGCCCCCCAGAGACCCAGTACTTC. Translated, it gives CASSTRPPETQYF.

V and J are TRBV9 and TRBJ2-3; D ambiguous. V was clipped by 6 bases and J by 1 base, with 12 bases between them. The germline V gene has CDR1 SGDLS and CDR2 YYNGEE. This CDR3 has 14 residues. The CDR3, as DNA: TGTGCCAGCACTGAGATATTAGGCACAGATACGCAGTATTTT. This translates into CASTEILGTDTQYF.

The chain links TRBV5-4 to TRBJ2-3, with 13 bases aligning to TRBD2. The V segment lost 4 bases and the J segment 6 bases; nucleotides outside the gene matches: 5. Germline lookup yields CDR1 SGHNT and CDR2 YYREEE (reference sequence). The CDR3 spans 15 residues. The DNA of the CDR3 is TGTGCCAGCAGCCCACTAGCGGGGGGGCGGGATACGCAGTATTTT. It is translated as CASSPLAGGRDTQYF.

The CDR3 spells CASKTSGGLGTGELFF. In DNA form, the CDR3 reads TGTGCCAGCAAGACTAGCGGGGGGCTAGGGACCGGGGAGCTGTTTTTT. The rearrangement links TRBV10-3 to TRBJ2-2; 13 positions match TRBD2. The CDR3 extends over 16 amino acids. J was trimmed by 5 bases and V by 10 bases; bases with no gene match: 10. Germline CDR1 ENHRY, CDR2 SYGVKD.

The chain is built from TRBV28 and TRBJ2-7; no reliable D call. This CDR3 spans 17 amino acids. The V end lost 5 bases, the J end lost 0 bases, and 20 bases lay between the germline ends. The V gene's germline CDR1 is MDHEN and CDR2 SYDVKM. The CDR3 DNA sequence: TGTGCCAGCAGTCCACCCCCGGCAGGCCCCGACTCCTACGAGCAGTACTTC. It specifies CASSPPPAGPDSYEQYF. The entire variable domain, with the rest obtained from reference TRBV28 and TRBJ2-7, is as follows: DVKVTQSSRYLVKRTGEKVFLECVQDMDHENMFWYRQDPGLGLRLIYFSYDVKMKEKGDIPEGYSVSREKKERFSLILESASTNQTSMYLCASSPPPAGPDSYEQYFGPGTRLTVT.

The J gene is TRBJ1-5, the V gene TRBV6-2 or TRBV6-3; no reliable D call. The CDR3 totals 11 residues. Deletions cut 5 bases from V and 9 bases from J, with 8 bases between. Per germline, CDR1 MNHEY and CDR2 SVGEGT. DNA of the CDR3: TGTGCCAGCAGTCACCGGGGGCCCCAGCATTTT. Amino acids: CASSHRGPQHF.

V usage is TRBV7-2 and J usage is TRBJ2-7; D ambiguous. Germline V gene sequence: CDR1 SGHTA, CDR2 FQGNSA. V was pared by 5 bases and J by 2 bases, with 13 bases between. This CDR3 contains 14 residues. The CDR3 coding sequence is TGTGCCAGCAGCCCTCCGGTGCGCACCTACGAGCAGTACTTC. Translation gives CASSPPVRTYEQYF.

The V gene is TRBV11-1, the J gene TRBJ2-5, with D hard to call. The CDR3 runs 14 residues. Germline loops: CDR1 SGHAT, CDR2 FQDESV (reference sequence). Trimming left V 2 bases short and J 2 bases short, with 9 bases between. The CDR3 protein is CASSLSARQETQYF. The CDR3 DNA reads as TGTGCCAGCAGCTTATCGGCACGACAAGAGACCCAGTACTTC.

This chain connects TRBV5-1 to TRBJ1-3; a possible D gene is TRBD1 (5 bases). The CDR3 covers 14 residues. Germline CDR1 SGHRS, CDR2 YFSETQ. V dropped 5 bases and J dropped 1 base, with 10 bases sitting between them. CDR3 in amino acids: CASRRDSSGNTIYF. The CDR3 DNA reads TGCGCCAGCAGGAGAGACAGTTCTGGAAACACCATATATTTT.

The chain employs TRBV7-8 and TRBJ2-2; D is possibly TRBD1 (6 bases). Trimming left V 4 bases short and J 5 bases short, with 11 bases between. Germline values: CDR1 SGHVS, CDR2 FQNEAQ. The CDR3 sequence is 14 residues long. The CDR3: CASSSQQGTGELFF. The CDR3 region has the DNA TGTGCCAGCAGCTCTCAACAGGGAACCGGGGAGCTGTTTTTT.